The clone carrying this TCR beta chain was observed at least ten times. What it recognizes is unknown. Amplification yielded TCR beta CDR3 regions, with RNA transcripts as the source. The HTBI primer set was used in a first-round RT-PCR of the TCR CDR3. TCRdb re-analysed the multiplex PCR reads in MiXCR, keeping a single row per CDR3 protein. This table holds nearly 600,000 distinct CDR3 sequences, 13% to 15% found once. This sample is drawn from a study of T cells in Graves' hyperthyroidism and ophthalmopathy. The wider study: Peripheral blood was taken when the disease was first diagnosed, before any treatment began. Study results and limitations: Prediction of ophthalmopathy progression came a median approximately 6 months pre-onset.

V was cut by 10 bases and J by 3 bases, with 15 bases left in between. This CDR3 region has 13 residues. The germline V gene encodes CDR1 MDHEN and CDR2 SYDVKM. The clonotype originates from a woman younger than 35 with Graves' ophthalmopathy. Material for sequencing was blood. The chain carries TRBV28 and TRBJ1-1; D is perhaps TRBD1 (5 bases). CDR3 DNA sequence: TGTGCCACGCTAGGCCGGGACGACACTGAAGCTTTCTTT. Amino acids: CATLGRDDTEAFF.